The 13 T cell receptor beta chains listed next were all sequenced from one sample in a study of blood T cell repertoires in COVID-19. Profiling relied on immunoSEQ multiplex PCR, and the TCRdb table lists in-frame clones only, not all of them. The sample lists some 150,000 clones, around 89% occurring once. Sequencing was performed on peripheral blood. The receptors shown here come from a woman in her 40s with acute or convalescent COVID-19.

This chain joins TRBV4-2 and TRBJ2-1; 12 positions agree with TRBD2. From germline, CDR1 is LGHNA and CDR2 YNFKEQ. CDR3 length: 15 residues. The trim removed 5 bases at V and 5 bases at J, leaving 4 bases unmatched. CDR3 nucleotides: TGTGCCAGCAGCACAGGACTAGCGGGGAACAATGAGCAGTTCTTC. Translation gives CASSTGLAGNNEQFF.

V usage is TRBV27 and J usage is TRBJ1-3; TRBD1 is a possible D gene (5 bases). This CDR3 has 15 residues. Germline lookup yields CDR1 MNHEY and CDR2 SMNVEV (reference sequence). The V end was cut by 5 bases, the J end by 0 bases, with 11 bases between. The CDR3 region has the DNA TGTGCCAGCAGTATGGACATCAGCTCTGGAAACACCATATATTTT. It encodes CASSMDISSGNTIYF.

This chain links TRBV10-3 with TRBJ2-7, with 8 bases identical to TRBD1. The germline V gene encodes CDR1 ENHRY and CDR2 SYGVKD. Trimming at V came to 10 bases and at J to 0 bases, leaving 5 bases not matched to a gene. The CDR3 loop spans 13 amino acids. For the CDR3, the DNA is TGTGCCACCCAGGACAGGGTCTCCTACGAGCAGTACTTC. It specifies CATQDRVSYEQYF.

The chain is built from TRBV2 and TRBJ2-5; 10 bases are shared with TRBD2. J was trimmed by 5 bases and V by 1 base; bases with no gene match: 7. This CDR3 spans 16 amino acids. Germline lookup yields CDR1 SNHLY and CDR2 FYNNEI. The CDR3 nucleotides are TGTGCCAGCAGTGAAGGGGGGACTAGCGTGGCGGAGACCCAGTACTTC. This gives the protein CASSEGGTSVAETQYF.

This chain connects TRBV3-1 (or the pseudogene TRBV3-2) to TRBJ1-4; D gene unclear. Germline CDR1 LGHDT, CDR2 YNNKEL (reference sequence). The germline V and J ends were trimmed by 0 bases and 7 bases, with 15 bases remaining between them. This CDR3 comprises 16 residues. This CDR3 reads CASSQDGRPLGEKLFF. The CDR3 region has the DNA TGTGCCAGCAGCCAAGATGGGAGACCATTGGGTGAAAAACTGTTTTTT.

The chain combines TRBV23-1 with TRBJ2-5; TRBD1 aligns across 7 bases. TRBV23-1 is flagged as an ORF with uncertain function. The CDR3 is made up of 14 amino acids. V lost 6 bases and J lost 1; bases outside the gene matches: 5. The CDR3 coding sequence is TGCGCCAGCAGGCCGGGACAGACCCAAGAGACCCAGTACTTC. This codes for CASRPGQTQETQYF.

The rearrangement uses TRBV30 and TRBJ1-2, with D possibly being TRBD1 (5 bases). V lost 4 bases and J lost 7, with 34 bases in between. The CDR3 contains 19 residues. Germline V gene data show CDR1 as GTSNPN and CDR2 as SVGIG (reference sequence). The CDR3 sequence: CAWIGFRAHGLVSRPGYTF. The CDR3 DNA is TGTGCCTGGATTGGATTCAGGGCACACGGACTAGTATCGCGCCCTGGCTACACCTTC.

This chain connects TRBV15 to TRBJ2-3; a weak D match, TRBD2 (6 bases). V was trimmed by 0 bases and J by 6 bases, leaving 13 bases between them. In germline, CDR1 is LNHNV, CDR2 YYDKDF (reference sequence). The CDR3 contains 15 residues. The CDR3 coding sequence is TGTGCCACCAGCAGAGATCCGGGGGAGCTGGATACGCAGTATTTT. Protein sequence: CATSRDPGELDTQYF.

This chain links TRBV6-5 with TRBJ2-7, with 8 nucleotides matching TRBD2. Germline trimming cut 2 bases from V and 0 bases from J; bases unmatched to any gene: 6. Germline assignment: CDR1 MNHEY and CDR2 SVGAGI. The CDR3 is 16 amino acids. The CDR3 loop is CASSYRREGNSYEQYF. CDR3 DNA sequence: TGTGCCAGCAGTTACCGACGGGAGGGTAACTCCTACGAGCAGTACTTC.

The chain uses TRBV6-6 and TRBJ1-3; 8 bases are shared with TRBD1. V gave up 5 bases and J gave up 7 bases; unmatched junction bases: 4. This CDR3 spans 13 amino acids. Germline V CDR1 and CDR2: MNHNY, SVGAGI (reference sequence). The CDR3, as DNA: TGTGCCAGCAGTGACAGGGGCGGCAACACCATATATTTT. It translates to CASSDRGGNTIYF.

The chain uses TRBV7-8 and TRBJ2-3, with TRBD2 matching over 7 bases. With 3 bases clipped from V and 4 bases from J, the junction kept 13 bases outside the gene matches. The CDR3 runs 17 residues. Looked up from germline, CDR1 is SGHVS and CDR2 is FQNEAQ. The CDR3 loop is CASSFALVGGVSDTQYF. The CDR3 DNA sequence: TGTGCCAGCAGCTTTGCTTTAGTGGGGGGGGTGTCAGATACGCAGTATTTT.

The chain uses TRBV28 and TRBJ2-1, with 14 bases matching TRBD2. The J segment lost 9 bases and the V segment lost 2 bases, leaving 9 bases of the junction unmatched. CDR3 length equals 17 residues. Germline CDR1 and CDR2: MDHEN and SYDVKM. Here the CDR3 DNA reads TGTGCCAGCAGTTTACGACTAGCGGGGGGGCCAGTAATTGAGCAGTTCTTC. It translates to CASSLRLAGGPVIEQFF.

The genes are TRBV24-1 and TRBJ2-1, with 13 bases that match TRBD2. The CDR3 spans 16 residues. Germline CDR1 reads KGHDR; CDR2 reads SFDVKD. J was trimmed by 5 bases and V by 3 bases; bases with no gene match: 3. The CDR3 protein is CATSDTGLAGNNEQFF. The CDR3 nucleotides are TGTGCCACCAGTGATACGGGACTAGCGGGAAACAATGAGCAGTTCTTC.